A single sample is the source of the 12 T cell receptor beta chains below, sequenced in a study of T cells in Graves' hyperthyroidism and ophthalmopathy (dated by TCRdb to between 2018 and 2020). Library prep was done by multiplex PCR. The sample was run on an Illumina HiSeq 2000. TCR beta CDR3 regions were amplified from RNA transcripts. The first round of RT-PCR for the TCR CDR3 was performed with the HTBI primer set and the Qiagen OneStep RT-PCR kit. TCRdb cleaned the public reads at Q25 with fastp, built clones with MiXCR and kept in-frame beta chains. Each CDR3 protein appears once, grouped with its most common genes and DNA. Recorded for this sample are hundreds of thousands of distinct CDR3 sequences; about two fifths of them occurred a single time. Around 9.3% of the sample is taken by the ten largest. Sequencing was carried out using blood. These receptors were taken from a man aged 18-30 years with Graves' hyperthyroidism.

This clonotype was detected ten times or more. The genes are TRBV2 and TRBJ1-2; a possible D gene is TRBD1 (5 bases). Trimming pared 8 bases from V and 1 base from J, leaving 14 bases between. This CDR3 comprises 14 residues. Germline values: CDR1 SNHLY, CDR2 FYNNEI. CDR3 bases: TGTGCCAGCCAAGTATGGGGCAATAACTATGGCTACACCTTC. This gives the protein CASQVWGNNYGYTF.

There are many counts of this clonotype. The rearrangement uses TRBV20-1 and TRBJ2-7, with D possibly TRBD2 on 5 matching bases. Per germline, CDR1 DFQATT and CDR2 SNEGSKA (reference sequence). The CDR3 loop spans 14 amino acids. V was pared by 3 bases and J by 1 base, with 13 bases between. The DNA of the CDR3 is TGCAGTGCTAGGGGAGCGGCATCTTCCTACGAGCAGTACTTC. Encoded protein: CSARGAASSYEQYF.

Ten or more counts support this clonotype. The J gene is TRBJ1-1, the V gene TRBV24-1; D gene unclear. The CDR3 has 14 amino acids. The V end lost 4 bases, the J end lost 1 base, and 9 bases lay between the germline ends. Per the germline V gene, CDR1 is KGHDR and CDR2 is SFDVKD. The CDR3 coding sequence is TGTGCCACCAGTGACCGGACGGAGAACACTGAAGCTTTCTTT. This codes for CATSDRTENTEAFF.

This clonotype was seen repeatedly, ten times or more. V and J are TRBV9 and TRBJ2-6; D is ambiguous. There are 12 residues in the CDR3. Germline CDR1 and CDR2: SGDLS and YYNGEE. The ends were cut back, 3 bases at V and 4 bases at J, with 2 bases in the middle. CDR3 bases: TGTGCCAGCAGCGGGGGGGCCAACGTCCTGACTTTC. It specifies CASSGGANVLTF.

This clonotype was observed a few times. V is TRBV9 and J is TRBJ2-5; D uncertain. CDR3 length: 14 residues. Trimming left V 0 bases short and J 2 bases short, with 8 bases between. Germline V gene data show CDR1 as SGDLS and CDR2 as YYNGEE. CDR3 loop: CASSVAHSQETQYF. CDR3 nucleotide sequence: TGTGCCAGCAGCGTAGCCCACAGTCAAGAGACCCAGTACTTC.

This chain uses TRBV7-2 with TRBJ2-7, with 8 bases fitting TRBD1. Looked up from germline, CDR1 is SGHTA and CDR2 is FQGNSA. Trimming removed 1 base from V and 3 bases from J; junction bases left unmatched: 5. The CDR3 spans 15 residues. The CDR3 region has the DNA TGTGCCAGCAGCTTAGAGGACAGGGTTTACTACGAGCAGTACTTC. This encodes CASSLEDRVYYEQYF.

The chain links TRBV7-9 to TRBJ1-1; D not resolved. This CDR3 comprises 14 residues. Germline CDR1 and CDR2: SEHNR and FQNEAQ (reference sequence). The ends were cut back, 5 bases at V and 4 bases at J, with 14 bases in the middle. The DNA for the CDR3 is TGTGCCAGCAGCCAAGAGAACGGGGTCACTGAAGCTTTCTTT. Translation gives CASSQENGVTEAFF.

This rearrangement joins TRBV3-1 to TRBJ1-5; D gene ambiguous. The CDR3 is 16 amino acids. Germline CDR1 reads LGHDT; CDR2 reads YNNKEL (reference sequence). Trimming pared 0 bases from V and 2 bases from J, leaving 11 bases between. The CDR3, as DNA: TGTGCCAGCAGCCAAGAGCTAGGCGCAGGCAATCAGCCCCAGCATTTT. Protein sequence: CASSQELGAGNQPQHF.

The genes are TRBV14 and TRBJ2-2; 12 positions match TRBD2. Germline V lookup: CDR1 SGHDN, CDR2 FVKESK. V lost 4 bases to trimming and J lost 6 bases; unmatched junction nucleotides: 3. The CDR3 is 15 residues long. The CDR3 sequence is CASSRLAGESGELFF. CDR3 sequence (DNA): TGTGCCAGCAGCCGACTAGCGGGAGAATCCGGGGAGCTGTTTTTT.

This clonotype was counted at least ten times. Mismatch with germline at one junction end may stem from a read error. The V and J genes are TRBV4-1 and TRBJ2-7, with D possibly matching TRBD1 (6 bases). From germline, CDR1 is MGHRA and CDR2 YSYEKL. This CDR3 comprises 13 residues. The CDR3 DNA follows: TGTGCCAGCAGTCGGGACACCTCCTACGAGCAGTACTTC. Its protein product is CASSRDTSYEQYF.

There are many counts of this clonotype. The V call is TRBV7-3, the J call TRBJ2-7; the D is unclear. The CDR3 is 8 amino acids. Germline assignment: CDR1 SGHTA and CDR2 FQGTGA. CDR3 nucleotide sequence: TGTCAGCCCTACGAGCAGTACTTC. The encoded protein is CQPYEQYF.

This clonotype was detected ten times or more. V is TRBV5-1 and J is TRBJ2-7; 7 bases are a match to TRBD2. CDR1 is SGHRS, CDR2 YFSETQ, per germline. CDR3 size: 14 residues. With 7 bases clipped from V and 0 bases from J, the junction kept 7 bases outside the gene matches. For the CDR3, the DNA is TGCGCCAGCGCTCCCCTAGCGGACTCCTACGAGCAGTACTTC. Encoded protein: CASAPLADSYEQYF.